The clone carrying this T cell receptor beta chain has just a few counts. The antigen is undetermined. These data belong to a study of regulatory T cells in long-lasting Graves disease. The study's findings and limits: Newly diagnosed Graves' patients exceeded persistent ones in TCR diversity. Researchers examined only peripheral blood and not thyroid tissue.

With iRepertoire HTBI primers and Arm-PCR of CDR3 regions, TCR beta libraries were built. TCRdb re-analysed the multiplex PCR reads in MiXCR, keeping a single row per CDR3 protein. Of almost 350,000 distinct CDR3 sequences listed, about 20% were seen once; the top ten hold 29%. This CDR3 has 18 residues. The V gene end was trimmed by 5 bases and the J gene end by 2 bases; junction bases not matched to a gene: 15. The time point denotes: persistent/refractory GD, antithyroid drugs over 5 years with positive TRAb. PBMC RNA was the source of the TCR library. Sample: peripheral blood mononuclear cells (PBMCs), taken when the disease was refractory, from a patient treated with antithyroid drugs. The rearrangement links TRBV12-3 or TRBV12-4 to TRBJ2-3; TRBD2 matches at 8 bases. The sequence was collected from a female donor with Graves disease. The CDR3 reads CASSRRVGAGAITDTQYF. Written as DNA, the CDR3 is TGTGCCAGCAGTCGACGGGTGGGAGCGGGGGCAATCACAGATACGCAGTATTTT.